The T cell receptor (beta chain) under discussion was sequenced for a study of early T cells in non-severe SARS-CoV-2 infection. Study context: Chains from this unsorted whole-blood bulk RNA could not be paired. Study-wide results and caveats: Anti-spike CD8 responses were favored by VDJdb matching, which missed private and CD4 specificities.

Individual cDNA molecules each received unique molecular identifiers attached to them. Using its own MiXCR run on the 5' RACE reads, TCRdb lists one record per CDR3 protein. The table shows 60,000 or so distinct CDR3 sequences, with 10% to 13% occurring only once. J was trimmed by 5 bases and V by 0 bases; bases with no gene match: 9. The germline gives CDR1 LGHDT, CDR2 YNNKEL (reference sequence). The CDR3 is 17 residues long. This clonotype appeared a few times. Antigen: not known. Sequenced: whole blood. The receptor's source is an adult who was a healthcare worker with PCR-confirmed SARS-CoV-2 infection or an uninfected control (not recorded which). The chain carries TRBV3-1 and TRBJ2-3; 9 nucleotides line up with TRBD2. In nucleotides, the CDR3 is TGTGCCAGCAGCCAAGATATGGCTAGCGGGGATGGAGATACGCAGTATTTT. Its protein is CASSQDMASGDGDTQYF.